The 14 T cell receptor beta chains reported below all come from one sample, sequenced in a study of beta chain features in type 1 diabetes. Expressed TCRB transcripts were sequenced after all isolated RNA was converted to cDNA. Using immunoSEQ multiplex PCR, the repertoire was profiled, and TCRdb retains in-frame clones only, with some absent. The sample carries under 300,000 clones, 8% recorded once. What was sequenced was central memory CD4+ T cells from blood. The receptors come from a woman in her late teens or twenties in good health.

This clone was counted a few times. V and J are TRBV7-9 and TRBJ2-2, with D maybe TRBD2 (5 bases). V dropped 7 bases and J dropped 2 bases, with 14 bases sitting between them. Looked up from germline, CDR1 is SEHNR and CDR2 is FQNEAQ (reference sequence). The CDR3 sequence is 15 residues long. The CDR3 is CASTRLISNTGELFF. The CDR3 nucleotides read TGTGCCAGCACTAGACTAATTTCAAACACCGGGGAGCTGTTTTTT.

This clone was seen a few times. The chain carries TRBV5-6 and TRBJ1-2; D is possibly TRBD1 (6 bases). The V and J ends lost 0 bases and 5 bases respectively, with 11 bases between them. This CDR3 is 14 amino acids long. Per the germline V gene, CDR1 is SGHDT and CDR2 is YYEEEE. Here the CDR3 DNA reads TGTGCCAGCAGCTTGGACAGGGCCGGATATGGCTACACCTTC. This translates into CASSLDRAGYGYTF.

This clone was observed a few times. The rearrangement links TRBV4-1 to TRBJ2-3; the match to TRBD2 covers 8 bases. The trim removed 5 bases at V and 4 bases at J, leaving 11 bases unmatched. Germline V gene sequence: CDR1 MGHRA, CDR2 YSYEKL. The CDR3 is 16 residues long. The CDR3 is CASSSLGRGVPDTQYF. CDR3 sequence (DNA): TGCGCCAGCAGCTCCTTGGGGCGGGGGGTGCCAGATACGCAGTATTTT.

This clone has ten or more counts. The chain recombines TRBV11-2 with TRBJ1-5; D is unresolved. V was trimmed by 5 bases and J by 10 bases, leaving 12 bases between them. Germline V gene sequence: CDR1 SGHAT, CDR2 FQNNGV. This CDR3 is 12 amino acids long. The CDR3 spells CASSPGLIPQHF. The CDR3 region has the DNA TGTGCCAGCAGCCCCGGTTTGATTCCCCAGCATTTT. The full variable domain, completed using reference TRBV11-2 and TRBJ1-5, is EAGVAQSPRYKIIEKRQSVAFWCNPISGHATLYWYQQILGQGPKLLIQFQNNGVVDDSQLPKDRFSAERLKGVDSTLKIQPAKLEDSAVYLCASSPGLIPQHFGDGTRLSIL.

The V and J genes are TRBV27 and TRBJ2-1; possibly TRBD1 or TRBD2 for D (5 bases each). Germline V gene lookup returns CDR1 MNHEY and CDR2 SMNVEV (reference sequence). The CDR3 totals 15 residues. The V end lost 2 bases, the J end lost 8 bases, and 16 bases lay between the germline ends. DNA of the CDR3: TGTGCCAGCAGTTTAAATGGGGGAGTGGTAGATGAGCAGTTCTTC. Translation: CASSLNGGVVDEQFF.

This clone was picked up a small number of times. The chain links TRBV6-1 to TRBJ1-4, with D hard to call. Between the trimmed V and J ends, which lost 5 bases and 6 bases, there was a span of 13 bases. Germline values: CDR1 MNHNS, CDR2 SASEGT. The CDR3 sequence is 14 residues long. CDR3 protein: CASSPYWGDEKLFF. CDR3 nucleotide sequence: TGTGCCAGCAGTCCTTATTGGGGAGATGAAAAACTGTTTTTT.

The CDR3 protein is CASSRLAGGPYEQYF. CDR3 nucleotides: TGTGCCAGTAGTCGTCTGGCGGGAGGGCCTTACGAGCAGTACTTC. The rearrangement uses TRBV19 and TRBJ2-7; 9 nucleotides agree with TRBD2. J was trimmed by 4 bases and V by 5 bases; bases with no gene match: 9. The CDR3 contains 15 residues. CDR1 LNHDA and CDR2 SQIVND come from the germline V gene (reference sequence).

This chain links TRBV7-9 with TRBJ1-1; D perhaps matches TRBD1 (5 bases). This CDR3 is built from 13 residues. Trimming removed 5 bases from V and 1 base from J, with 8 bases in between. CDR1 SEHNR and CDR2 FQNEAQ come from the germline V gene (reference sequence). CDR3 coding DNA: TGTGCCAGCAGCGGGGCAGGGAACACTGAAGCTTTCTTT. It specifies CASSGAGNTEAFF.

The V call is TRBV7-9, the J call TRBJ1-5; D is perhaps TRBD1 (6 bases). Trimming cost V 6 bases and J 4 bases, with 13 bases left between them. CDR1 is SEHNR and CDR2 is FQNEAQ in the germline V gene (reference sequence). The CDR3 runs 14 residues. The CDR3 nucleotides read TGTGCCAGCAGAAACACAGGGACGAATCAGCCCCAGCATTTT. This sequence encodes CASRNTGTNQPQHF.

The chain employs TRBV7-9 and TRBJ2-5, with 11 bases that match TRBD1. CDR1 and CDR2 from the germline V gene are SEHNR and FQNEAQ (reference sequence). The CDR3 extends over 18 amino acids. V was clipped by 5 bases and J by 6 bases; unmatched bases: 17. The CDR3 coding sequence is TGTGCCAGCAGCCGCATGGAAGTGAGGACAGGGGGCGTGAAGACCCAGTACTTC. This sequence encodes CASSRMEVRTGGVKTQYF.

This clone was seen a handful of times. This sequence joins TRBV2 and TRBJ2-3, with 12 positions matching TRBD2. V was pared by 7 bases and J by 10 bases, with 12 bases of the junction left unmatched. Germline values: CDR1 SNHLY, CDR2 FYNNEI. This CDR3 comprises 15 residues. The CDR3 coding sequence is TGTGCCAGCAAATCACTAGCGGGGGGCACCGTGGCGCAGTATTTT. This translates into CASKSLAGGTVAQYF.

This rearrangement joins TRBV9 to TRBJ2-5; 10 bases match TRBD2. The CDR3 runs 13 residues. The V gene end was trimmed by 0 bases and the J gene end by 14 bases; junction bases not matched to a gene: 7. CDR1 is SGDLS and CDR2 is YYNGEE in the germline V gene. The CDR3 DNA reads TGTGCCAGCAGCGTAGGACTAGCGGGCTACTTATACTTC. Its translation: CASSVGLAGYLYF. The full variable domain, its missing parts supplied by reference TRBV9 and TRBJ2-5, is DSGVTQTPKHLITATGQRVTLRCSPRSGDLSVYWYQQSLDQGLQFLIQYYNGEERAKGNILERFSAQQFPDLHSELNLSSLELGDSALYFCASSVGLAGYLYFGPGTRLLVL.

This clone has more than one count but fewer than ten. The rearrangement links TRBV4-2 to TRBJ1-1; TRBD1 matches at 7 bases. Trimming took 0 bases from V and 0 from J; bases not matched to a gene: 4. Germline V lookup: CDR1 LGHNA, CDR2 YNFKEQ. The CDR3 runs 16 residues. Written as DNA, the CDR3 is TGTGCCAGCAGCCAAGAAGACAGGGCCCTGAACACTGAAGCTTTCTTT. It translates to CASSQEDRALNTEAFF.

Many counts were recorded for this clone. The sample has other DNA sequences that encode this CDR3 too. The chain carries TRBV4-3 and TRBJ2-3; D not certain. CDR1 LGHNA and CDR2 YSLEER come from the germline V gene. CDR3 length: 11 amino acids. V was shortened by 1 base and J by 4 bases, with 0 bases between the two germline ends. DNA for the CDR3: TGCGCCAGCAGCCAAGCAGATACGCAGTATTTT. Amino acids: CASSQADTQYF.